These 6 T cell receptor beta chains share one sample of origin, sequenced in a study of cytomegalovirus exposure and HLA in healthy donors (dated by TCRdb to about 2017). The method was the immunoSEQ multiplex PCR assay. TCRdb stores this immuneACCESS table with in-frame sequences only. Part of the clones is absent; in the studies checked, under half of the shortfall reflects unresolved V genes, and no reason is known for the rest. This sample comprises approximately 150,000 clones, 87% of them detected only once. The top ten hold less than 5.5% of the sample. Material: PBMCs. These receptors were taken from a man aged 18 to 30 in good health and CMV-seropositive.

This clone was seen a few times. V usage is TRBV30 and J usage is TRBJ1-2, with D possibly TRBD1 on 5 matching bases. The length of the CDR3 is 18 residues. Trimming took 2 bases from V and 0 from J, leaving 22 bases between them. The germline CDR1 and CDR2 sequences are GTSNPN and SVGIG (reference sequence). The CDR3 loop is CAWSSLILTEKANYGYTF. The CDR3 DNA is TGTGCCTGGAGTTCCCTCATCCTGACAGAGAAGGCTAACTATGGCTACACCTTC.

This clone was seen a handful of times. This chain uses TRBV7-9 with TRBJ2-1; TRBD1 matches 10 bases. Germline V gene data show CDR1 as SEHNR and CDR2 as FQNEAQ (reference sequence). The V gene end was trimmed by 5 bases and the J gene end by 9 bases; junction bases not matched to a gene: 10. The length of the CDR3 is 15 residues. The CDR3 DNA reads as TGTGCCAGCAGCATCCGGGACAGGGGTTGGGGTGAGCAGTTCTTC. It specifies CASSIRDRGWGEQFF.

The rearrangement links TRBV29-1 to TRBJ1-1, with TRBD1 matching 7 bases. Germline V gene sequence: CDR1 SQVTM, CDR2 ANQGSEA. This CDR3 is built from 14 residues. J was trimmed by 1 base and V by 6 bases; bases with no gene match: 8. DNA for the CDR3: TGCAGCGTCCTAGACAGGGCAGCGAACACTGAAGCTTTCTTT. Translation gives CSVLDRAANTEAFF.

The V and J genes are TRBV29-1 and TRBJ1-2; 7 nucleotides line up with TRBD1. With V trimmed by 4 bases and J by 8 bases, 16 bases remained unmatched. CDR1 is SQVTM, CDR2 ANQGSEA, per germline. CDR3 length: 15 amino acids. CDR3 loop: CSVGLKKGAGDGYTF. For the CDR3, the DNA is TGCAGCGTTGGACTCAAAAAGGGGGCTGGAGACGGCTACACCTTC. The complete variable domain, with remaining parts taken from reference TRBV29-1 and TRBJ1-2, reads SAVISQKPSRDICQRGTSLTIQCQVDSQVTMMFWYRQQPGQSLTLIATANQGSEATYESGFVIDKFPISRPNLTFSTLTVSNMSPEDSSIYLCSVGLKKGAGDGYTFGSGTRLTVV.

The gene calls are TRBV10-3 and TRBJ2-7, with D maybe TRBD1 (5 bases). Germline CDR1 is ENHRY and CDR2 is SYGVKD. CDR3 length equals 12 residues. V lost 6 bases and J lost 3, with 9 bases in between. The CDR3 coding sequence is TGTGCCATCAGGGCAGACAGCTACGAGCAGTACTTC. Protein product: CAIRADSYEQYF.

The V call is TRBV27, the J call TRBJ2-4; 10 positions agree with TRBD2. V was pared by 7 bases and J by 6 bases, with 3 bases of the junction left unmatched. The CDR3 sequence is 13 residues long. Germline V gene lookup returns CDR1 MNHEY and CDR2 SMNVEV (reference sequence). The DNA for the CDR3 is TGTGCCAGCAAGGCTAGCGGGGGAAACATTCAGTACTTC. Translating it yields CASKASGGNIQYF.